This T cell receptor beta chain was sequenced for a study of shared clonotypes between healthy human individuals. The CDR3 contains 12 residues. V lost 3 bases and J lost 4; bases outside the gene matches: 0. CDR1 is GTSNPN and CDR2 is SVGIG in the germline V gene (reference sequence). Researchers drew on about 90 million PBMCs for genomic DNA from unsorted samples. Across several immunoSEQ plates, the genomic DNA of each subset was split evenly. Clones were read by immunoSEQ multiplex PCR, and TCRdb kept only the in-frame ones, dropping some. This sample has roughly 490,000 clones, with over 60% found just once.

This TCR came from a woman aged 40-49 years in good health. Some clones in this sample may be carry-over from other donors' samples. V usage is TRBV30 and J usage is TRBJ2-5; 9 positions agree with TRBD2. The specimen sequenced was PBMCs. CDR3 in DNA: TGTGCCTGGAGACTAGCGGGAGAGACCCAGTACTTC. Protein product: CAWRLAGETQYF.